This note documents a single T cell receptor beta chain sequence. This clone may be a read error of a much larger clone one base away. This entry comes from a study of Graves' ophthalmopathy and Graves' hyperthyroidism. Germline lookup yields CDR1 SGHDN and CDR2 FVKESK. CDR3 length: 15 residues. With V trimmed by 3 bases and J by 2 bases, 4 bases remained unmatched. RNA transcripts yielded amplified TCR beta CDR3 regions. The authors performed first-round RT-PCR with HTBI primers and then a second-round multiplex PCR. TCRdb passed the multiplex PCR reads through MiXCR, listing each CDR3 protein once. The table records over a million distinct CDR3 sequences, 35% to 40% of them present only once.

The rearrangement uses TRBV14 and TRBJ2-5; 9 bases align to TRBD1. This TCR came from an adult man with Graves' hyperthyroidism. Specimen: peripheral blood or thyroid tissue (not recorded which). CDR3 residues: CASSHNRGQQETQYF. The CDR3 DNA is TGTGCCAGCAGCCACAACAGGGGGCAACAAGAGACCCAGTACTTC.